Presented here are 17 T cell receptor beta chains from one specimen sequenced in a study of cytomegalovirus exposure and HLA in healthy donors. This PCR relied on a set of 60 Vbeta primers and 13 Jbeta primers. Assay used: immunoSEQ multiplex PCR; TCRdb lists only in-frame clones, some missing. The sample has roughly 120,000 clones, about 81% seen once. The sequencing input was PBMCs. The source of these receptors is a man aged 40-55 years in good health and CMV-seronegative.

This clone was counted once. This chain uses TRBV2 with TRBJ2-2; D might be TRBD1 (5 bases). Trimming removed 0 bases at V and 4 bases at J, with 9 bases between. Germline assignment: CDR1 SNHLY and CDR2 FYNNEI. This CDR3 comprises 15 residues. Written as DNA, the CDR3 is TGTGCCAGCAGTGAAGCCCAGGGAAGCACCGGGGAGCTGTTTTTT. Translating gives CASSEAQGSTGELFF.

V and J are TRBV15 and TRBJ1-5; possibly TRBD1 for D (6 bases). The germline V gene encodes CDR1 LNHNV and CDR2 YYDKDF (reference sequence). V gave up 3 bases and J gave up 4 bases, with 13 bases separating them. The CDR3 is 15 residues long. DNA of the CDR3: TGTGCCACCAGCAGGGGGGGGCGGCCGAATCAGCCCCAGCATTTT. Protein: CATSRGGRPNQPQHF.

This chain links TRBV11-2 with TRBJ2-3; D might be TRBD2 (6 bases). The V and J ends lost 1 base and 2 bases respectively, with 16 bases between them. CDR3 length: 17 amino acids. Germline CDR1 and CDR2: SGHAT and FQNNGV. The CDR3 DNA is TGTGCCAGCAGCTTAGGGGGTACGGTAGCGGCCACAGATACGCAGTATTTT. It encodes CASSLGGTVAATDTQYF.

The chain links TRBV9 to TRBJ1-1; D uncertain. V was trimmed by 1 base and J by 2 bases, leaving 12 bases between them. Germline assignment: CDR1 SGDLS and CDR2 YYNGEE. The CDR3 is made up of 15 amino acids. CDR3 coding DNA: TGTGCCAGCAGCGTAACCGGGGATATTAACACTGAAGCTTTCTTT. Its protein is CASSVTGDINTEAFF.

This clone has more than one count but fewer than ten. The rearrangement joins TRBV2 to TRBJ1-1; the D gene is possibly TRBD1 (5 bases). The CDR3 runs 12 residues. Germline values: CDR1 SNHLY, CDR2 FYNNEI. Trimming stripped 5 bases from V and 5 bases from J, with 9 bases between. Written as DNA, the CDR3 is TGTGCCAGCAGTACAGGAAGGACTGAAGCTTTCTTT. Encoded protein: CASSTGRTEAFF.

V gene TRBV2 combines with J gene TRBJ1-1; no firm D call. The CDR3 extends over 13 amino acids. Looked up from germline, CDR1 is SNHLY and CDR2 is FYNNEI. With 4 bases removed from V and 3 bases from J, the gap between germline ends came to 9 bases. The CDR3 nucleotides are TGTGCCAGCAGTGGGGTGGGAGACACTGAAGCTTTCTTT. Its translation is CASSGVGDTEAFF.

The V call is TRBV4-1, the J call TRBJ2-1; TRBD1 matches at 7 bases. The CDR3 loop spans 14 amino acids. Germline V gene sequence: CDR1 MGHRA, CDR2 YSYEKL. V lost 4 bases to trimming and J lost 6 bases; unmatched junction nucleotides: 6. CDR3 region: CASSLTGSFNEQFF. CDR3 DNA sequence: TGCGCCAGCAGCCTGACAGGGTCGTTCAATGAGCAGTTCTTC.

This rearrangement joins TRBV7-2 to TRBJ2-7; 9 bases fit TRBD2. Germline V gene data show CDR1 as SGHTA and CDR2 as FQGNSA. CDR3 size: 15 residues. The V gene end was trimmed by 1 base and the J gene end by 4 bases; junction bases not matched to a gene: 5. CDR3 protein: CASSLGPTSGYEQYF. In DNA, the CDR3 is TGTGCCAGCAGCTTAGGACCGACTAGCGGTTACGAGCAGTACTTC. Based on the CDR3 plus reference TRBV7-2 and TRBJ2-7, the full variable domain is GAGVSQSPSNKVTEKGKDVELRCDPISGHTALYWYRQSLGQGLEFLIYFQGNSAPDKSGLPSDRFSAERTGGSVSTLTIQRTQQEDSAVYLCASSLGPTSGYEQYFGPGTRLTVT.

The gene calls are TRBV5-1 and TRBJ2-7; tentatively, D is TRBD1 (5 bases). This CDR3 is built from 13 residues. The germline gives CDR1 SGHRS, CDR2 YFSETQ. The V end was cut by 0 bases, the J end by 3 bases, with 7 bases between. The CDR3: CASSLGQFYEQYF. DNA for the CDR3: TGCGCCAGCAGCTTGGGACAGTTCTACGAGCAGTACTTC.

This chain links TRBV15 with TRBJ1-4; 8 bases agree with TRBD1. The germline V gene encodes CDR1 LNHNV and CDR2 YYDKDF (reference sequence). V shed 1 base, J shed 14 bases, and the junction held 6 bases outside the gene matches. This CDR3 contains 13 residues. The CDR3 sequence is CATSRGTGRWLFF. Here the CDR3 DNA reads TGTGCCACCAGCAGAGGGACAGGGCGTTGGCTGTTTTTT. Looking up the rest from reference TRBV15 and TRBJ1-4 gives the full variable domain: DAMVIQNPRYQVTQFGKPVTLSCSQTLNHNVMYWYQQKSSQAPKLLFHYYDKDFNNEADTPDNFQSRRPNTSFCFLDIRSPGLGDTAMYLCATSRGTGRWLFFGSGTQLSVL.

The genes are TRBV18 and TRBJ1-4; D uncertain. This CDR3 is built from 14 residues. Germline CDR1 and CDR2: KGHSH and LQKENI. Trimming removed 2 bases at V and 3 bases at J, with 7 bases between. For the CDR3, the DNA is TGTGCCAGCTCACCAAGCCAGGCTAATGAAAAACTGTTTTTT. This sequence encodes CASSPSQANEKLFF.

The chain carries TRBV30 and TRBJ1-5, with D maybe TRBD1 (6 bases). CDR1 is GTSNPN and CDR2 is SVGIG in the germline V gene (reference sequence). There are 17 residues in the CDR3. V was pared by 0 bases and J by 2 bases, with 17 bases between. CDR3 loop: CAWSVRGGGGGNQPQHF. Here the CDR3 DNA reads TGTGCCTGGAGTGTACGGGGAGGAGGGGGGGGCAATCAGCCCCAGCATTTT. Drawing the rest from reference TRBV30 and TRBJ1-5, the complete variable domain is SQTIHQWPATLVQPVGSPLSLECTVEGTSNPNLYWYRQAAGRGLQLLFYSVGIGQISSEVPQNLSASRPQDRQFILSSKKLLLSDSGFYLCAWSVRGGGGGNQPQHFGDGTRLSIL.

This CDR3 reads CASSQLPGAGELFF. CDR3 bases: TGCGCCAGCAGCCAGCTACCGGGTGCCGGGGAGCTGTTTTTT. V and J are TRBV4-3 and TRBJ2-2; no clear D. The CDR3 runs 14 residues. Per the germline V gene, CDR1 is LGHNA and CDR2 is YSLEER. Between the trimmed V and J ends, which lost 3 bases and 6 bases, there was a span of 11 bases.

This CDR3 reads CASSPRVSGGITGSSYEQYF. The DNA for the CDR3 is TGTGCCAGCTCACCAAGGGTCTCAGGGGGGATAACTGGCAGCTCCTACGAGCAGTACTTC. The rearrangement joins TRBV18 to TRBJ2-7, with a possible D match to TRBD1 (7 bases). V was trimmed by 2 bases and J by 0 bases, leaving 26 bases between them. CDR1 and CDR2 from the germline V gene are KGHSH and LQKENI. This CDR3 has 20 amino acids.

This clone was detected a few times. The chain carries TRBV21-1 and TRBJ2-2; no check of the table's D call, TRBD2, against the DNA was made. TRBV21-1 is classified as a pseudogene. There are 17 residues in the CDR3. CDR3 residues: CASSKIPSGGLSGELFF. CDR3 nucleotides: TGTGCCAGCAGCAAAATCCCTAGCGGGGGCCTCTCCGGGGAGCTGTTTTTT.

The chain employs TRBV6-6 and TRBJ1-6, with D tentatively TRBD1 (6 bases). CDR1 MNHNY and CDR2 SVGAGI come from the germline V gene (reference sequence). The CDR3 consists of 15 residues. The V gene lost 5 bases and the J gene lost 5 bases, with 13 bases spanning the gap. The CDR3 protein is CASSPPGTNNSPLHF. In DNA, the CDR3 is TGTGCCAGCAGTCCGCCGGGGACAAATAATTCACCCCTCCACTTT.

J is TRBJ2-1 and V is TRBV5-1; 11 bases agree with TRBD2. CDR3 length equals 15 residues. The germline V gene has CDR1 SGHRS and CDR2 YFSETQ. V lost 4 bases and J lost 4; bases outside the gene matches: 4. The CDR3 DNA reads as TGCGCCAGCAGCCCCGGGACTAGCGGATACAATGAGCAGTTCTTC. Its translation is CASSPGTSGYNEQFF.